Shown below are 9 T cell receptor beta chains from a single sample sequenced in a study of blood T cell repertoires in COVID-19. TCRdb keeps only in-frame clones here, not all; method: immunoSEQ multiplex PCR. The repertoire holds about 320,000 clones, with 85% to 90% as singletons. The source material was PBMCs or T cells enriched from blood (not recorded which). These receptors were obtained from a woman under 30 who had recovered from COVID-19.

On this clone itself: This specimen includes other DNA sequences encoding the same CDR3. V and J are TRBV3-1 (or the pseudogene TRBV3-2) and TRBJ2-1; 13 bases map to TRBD2. Looked up from germline, CDR1 is LGHDT and CDR2 is YNNKEL (reference sequence). The CDR3 extends over 15 amino acids. V lost 4 bases to trimming and J lost 5 bases; unmatched junction nucleotides: 2. CDR3 nucleotide sequence: TGTGCCAGCAGCCCAGGACTAGCGGGGGACAATGAGCAGTTCTTC. This encodes CASSPGLAGDNEQFF.

V gene TRBV10-3 combines with J gene TRBJ1-4, with D possibly matching TRBD1 (5 bases). V lost 0 bases and J 5 bases, leaving 16 bases between the germline ends. This CDR3 comprises 17 residues. Germline V lookup: CDR1 ENHRY, CDR2 SYGVKD. For the CDR3, the DNA is TGTGCCATCAGTGAGTCTCCCTTACATGGGGGGAATGAAAAACTGTTTTTT. It translates to CAISESPLHGGNEKLFF.

This clone appeared a few times. This chain connects TRBV28 to TRBJ2-1, with TRBD1 matching 7 bases. The germline CDR1 and CDR2 sequences are MDHEN and SYDVKM. This CDR3 has 18 residues. Unmatched junction bases numbered 8, after V lost 0 bases and J lost 0 bases. The CDR3 reads CASSLWIGQESSYNEQFF. The CDR3 DNA reads TGTGCCAGCAGTTTATGGATCGGACAGGAGAGCTCCTACAATGAGCAGTTCTTC.

This clone was counted a single time. The V and J genes are TRBV6-4 and TRBJ1-5; the D gene is possibly TRBD1 (5 bases). Trimming pared 3 bases from V and 2 bases from J, leaving 11 bases between. Germline loops: CDR1 MRHNA, CDR2 SNTAGT. This CDR3 has 15 residues. The CDR3 reads CASSEGGARNQPQHF. CDR3 nucleotide sequence: TGTGCCAGCAGTGAAGGTGGGGCTCGCAATCAGCCCCAGCATTTT.

This chain joins TRBV5-1 and TRBJ2-3; D may be TRBD2 (6 bases). V was cut by 7 bases and J by 6 bases, with 15 bases left in between. Germline CDR1 is SGHRS and CDR2 is YFSETQ. The CDR3 has 13 residues. The CDR3 DNA reads as TGCGCCAGCTCACGGGAGCCGGGGGATACGCAGTATTTT. Translated, it gives CASSREPGDTQYF.

The chain has TRBV2 and TRBJ1-3; no reliable D call. CDR1 is SNHLY, CDR2 FYNNEI, per germline. This CDR3 has 13 amino acids. Trimming cost V 5 bases and J 1 base, with 6 bases left between them. The DNA for the CDR3 is TGTGCCAGCAGTTCCCATTCTGGAAACACCATATATTTT. Its protein product is CASSSHSGNTIYF.

The J gene is TRBJ1-1, the V gene TRBV5-5; 9 positions match TRBD1. Germline-derived CDR1 and CDR2 are SGHKS and YYEKEE (reference sequence). The CDR3 is made up of 15 amino acids. J lost 1 base, V lost 7 bases, and 8 bases had no gene match. DNA for the CDR3: TGTGCCAGCGATCCCCGGGACAGGGAGAACACTGAAGCTTTCTTT. Amino acids: CASDPRDRENTEAFF.

V is TRBV15 and J is TRBJ2-3, with 12 positions matching TRBD2. CDR1 and CDR2 from the germline V gene are LNHNV and YYDKDF (reference sequence). The J segment lost 2 bases and the V segment lost 2 bases, leaving 5 bases of the junction unmatched. The CDR3 consists of 17 residues. DNA for the CDR3: TGTGCCACCAGCAGATCCCGACTAGCGGGGGCCACAGATACGCAGTATTTT. Encoded protein: CATSRSRLAGATDTQYF.

The chain couples TRBV19 to TRBJ1-2, with 12 bases lining up with TRBD1. The CDR3 has 14 residues. The V and J ends lost 5 bases and 5 bases, in that order; junction bases with no gene match: 3. Germline V gene sequence: CDR1 LNHDA, CDR2 SQIVND (reference sequence). DNA for the CDR3: TGTGCCAGTAGTCCGGGACAGGGGGCTTATGGCTACACCTTC. It is translated as CASSPGQGAYGYTF.